This T cell receptor beta chain is drawn from a study of cytomegalovirus exposure and HLA in healthy donors. Study observations and caveats: After further analysis at a later stage, 16,951 TCR beta sequences were associated with HLA alleles at 0.05 false discovery rate. Analysis performed later showed TCR beta chains linked to HLA being more clonally expanded than equally common others. Earlier findings revealed that most TCR beta V segments proved productive either about 90% or about 30% of the time.

Concerning this clone: What it recognizes is unknown.

The germline V and J ends were trimmed by 5 bases and 8 bases, with 18 bases remaining between them. Germline CDR1 is MNHEY and CDR2 is SVGAGI. The CDR3 runs 14 residues. Primers: 60 Vbeta forward and 13 Jbeta reverse. The repertoire was sequenced with immunoSEQ multiplex PCR; TCRdb's copy has only in-frame clones and lacks some. The sample carries 150,000 to 200,000 clones, 80% to 90% recorded once. The gene calls are TRBV6-5 and TRBJ1-2, with D perhaps matching TRBD1 (5 bases). The sample was PBMCs. The clonotype was recovered from a girl aged 5 to 17 in good health and CMV-seropositive. Here the CDR3 reads CASSVDRMASGYTF. The CDR3 region has the DNA TGTGCCAGCAGTGTCGACAGAATGGCTTCGGGCTACACCTTC.